The 27 T cell receptor beta chains presented below share a single source sample, sequenced in a study of blood T cell repertoires in COVID-19. The protocol was immunoSEQ multiplex PCR, while the TCRdb copy is restricted to in-frame clones and leaves out a portion. The sample has about 240,000 clones; about 83% are singletons. The sequencing input was peripheral blood. All receptors derive from a man aged 25-40 years who had recovered from COVID-19.

The CDR3 here is CASSGIGARGNTIYF. CDR3 DNA sequence: TGTGCCAGCAGCGGGATTGGGGCGCGGGGAAACACCATATATTTT. The V gene is TRBV9, the J gene TRBJ1-3; D may be TRBD1 (5 bases). CDR1 and CDR2 (germline): SGDLS, YYNGEE. Trimming removed 3 bases from V and 4 bases from J, with 14 bases in between. CDR3 length: 15 residues.

The CDR3: CASSALQGDTEAFF. DNA for the CDR3: TGTGCCAGCAGCGCCCTTCAGGGGGACACTGAAGCTTTCTTT. The chain recombines TRBV9 with TRBJ1-1, with 7 positions matching TRBD1. The CDR3 loop spans 14 amino acids. From germline, CDR1 is SGDLS and CDR2 YYNGEE. V was clipped by 3 bases and J by 3 bases; unmatched bases: 5.

J is TRBJ2-5 and V is TRBV7-3; TRBD2 agrees at 8 bases. Per germline, CDR1 SGHTA and CDR2 FQGTGA. This CDR3 region has 14 residues. The ends lost 4 bases at V and 5 bases at J; junction bases unmatched: 6. This chain's CDR3 is CASSSGGGSETQYF. CDR3 sequence (DNA): TGTGCCAGCAGCTCCGGCGGGGGGTCTGAGACCCAGTACTTC.

The rearrangement links TRBV7-3 to TRBJ2-1; TRBD1 might be the D (6 bases). Trimming left V 0 bases short and J 10 bases short, with 7 bases between. The CDR3 length is 12 residues. CDR1 and CDR2 from the germline V gene are SGHTA and FQGTGA. This chain's CDR3 is CASSLTGAEQFF. The CDR3 region has the DNA TGTGCCAGCAGCTTAACGGGGGCCGAGCAGTTCTTC.

This clone showed up just once. CDR3 bases: TGTGCCAGCTCACGTTATTCCGGGGGGCAAGAGACCCAGTACTTC. Its translation: CASSRYSGGQETQYF. V usage is TRBV18 and J usage is TRBJ2-5; 7 nucleotides match TRBD2. Unmatched junction bases numbered 7, after V lost 4 bases and J lost 2 bases. Germline values: CDR1 KGHSH, CDR2 LQKENI. The CDR3 length is 15 residues. The whole variable domain, filled in from reference TRBV18 and TRBJ2-5, reads NAGVMQNPRHLVRRRGQEARLRCSPMKGHSHVYWYRQLPEEGLKFMVYLQKENIIDESGMPKERFSAEFPKEGPSILRIQQVVRGDSAAYFCASSRYSGGQETQYFGPGTRLLVL.

V is TRBV19 and J is TRBJ1-3, with TRBD1 as a possible D gene (5 bases). The V gene's germline CDR1 is LNHDA and CDR2 SQIVND (reference sequence). CDR3 length: 15 amino acids. Trimming pared 3 bases from V and 0 bases from J, leaving 9 bases between. In DNA, the CDR3 is TGTGCCAGTAGTATTCCAGGGAACTCTGGAAACACCATATATTTT. Protein: CASSIPGNSGNTIYF.

This chain uses TRBV29-1 with TRBJ1-1, with a possible D match to TRBD1 (5 bases). Germline lookup yields CDR1 SQVTM and CDR2 ANQGSEA. Trimming cost V 3 bases and J 5 bases, with 16 bases left between them. This CDR3 is built from 14 residues. In DNA, the CDR3 is TGCAGCGTTGATTCAGCCCAAAGGGGAACTGAAGCTTTCTTT. This codes for CSVDSAQRGTEAFF.

This sequence joins TRBV6-5 and TRBJ2-5; no definite D call. With 4 bases removed from V and 2 bases from J, the gap between germline ends came to 8 bases. This CDR3 region has 13 residues. Per the germline V gene, CDR1 is MNHEY and CDR2 is SVGAGI. The CDR3 protein is CASSFGSQETQYF. CDR3 DNA: TGTGCCAGCAGTTTCGGGTCTCAAGAGACCCAGTACTTC.

The table lists this clone with a count of one. V gene TRBV6-5 combines with J gene TRBJ2-7; D might be TRBD2 (6 bases). This CDR3 comprises 15 residues. The ends were cut back, 7 bases at V and 3 bases at J, with 19 bases in the middle. Per the germline V gene, CDR1 is MNHEY and CDR2 is SVGAGI. CDR3 in amino acids: CASTPGGAYGYEQYF. CDR3 DNA: TGTGCCAGCACCCCCGGAGGGGCTTACGGCTACGAGCAGTACTTC.

In the case of this clone: Other DNA sequences of this sample code for an identical CDR3. The chain uses TRBV18 and TRBJ2-5; unclear D gene. V lost 3 bases, J lost 3 bases, and 8 bases lay in between. The CDR3 has 13 amino acids. Germline loops: CDR1 KGHSH, CDR2 LQKENI. Here the CDR3 reads CASSPGTEETQYF. Here the CDR3 DNA reads TGTGCCAGCTCACCGGGCACAGAAGAGACCCAGTACTTC.

This clone was observed once. This chain connects TRBV6-2 or TRBV6-3 to TRBJ1-6; 11 nucleotides line up with TRBD1. Per germline, CDR1 MNHEY and CDR2 SVGEGT. The ends lost 5 bases at V and 9 bases at J; junction bases unmatched: 3. This CDR3 region has 14 residues. CDR3 loop: CASSIGTGGSPLHF. The CDR3 bases are TGTGCCAGCAGTATCGGGACAGGGGGTTCACCCCTCCACTTT.

This clone has just one count. This rearrangement joins TRBV5-4 to TRBJ2-3, with TRBD2 identical over 12 bases. CDR3 length equals 15 residues. Unmatched junction bases numbered 1, after V lost 1 base and J lost 4 bases. The germline V gene has CDR1 SGHNT and CDR2 YYREEE (reference sequence). The CDR3 bases are TGTGCCAGCAGCTTGACTAGCGGGGGGCCAGATACGCAGTATTTT. This gives the protein CASSLTSGGPDTQYF.

The chain combines TRBV14 with TRBJ2-7; 9 positions agree with TRBD1. Trimming took 0 bases from V and 5 from J; bases not matched to a gene: 5. The CDR3 is made up of 15 amino acids. Germline CDR1 reads SGHDN; CDR2 reads FVKESK. The CDR3 loop reads CASSQDRDREHEQYF. As DNA, the CDR3 is TGTGCCAGCAGCCAAGACCGGGACAGGGAACACGAGCAGTACTTC.

This chain joins TRBV10-3 and TRBJ1-2; D unclear. The CDR3 consists of 14 residues. The V gene lost 2 bases and the J gene lost 4 bases, with 11 bases spanning the gap. The germline V gene has CDR1 ENHRY and CDR2 SYGVKD. The CDR3 is CAISEDLTGYGYTF. Here the CDR3 DNA reads TGTGCCATCAGTGAGGACCTTACGGGCTATGGCTACACCTTC.

This chain joins TRBV6-2 or TRBV6-3 and TRBJ1-1, with TRBD1 matching over 8 bases. This CDR3 comprises 13 residues. Germline-derived CDR1 and CDR2 are MNHEY and SVGEGT. Trimming cost V 5 bases and J 11 bases; bases outside gene matches: 10. This CDR3 is CASSARQGAWAFF. The CDR3 bases are TGTGCCAGCAGTGCCCGCCAGGGGGCTTGGGCTTTCTTT.

This sequence joins TRBV11-3 and TRBJ2-5, with TRBD2 as a possible D gene (5 bases). The V gene lost 6 bases and the J gene lost 0 bases, with 11 bases spanning the gap. This CDR3 has 14 amino acids. The germline V gene has CDR1 SGHNT and CDR2 YENEEA. The CDR3 sequence is CASSRGADQETQYF. In nucleotides, the CDR3 is TGTGCCAGCAGTCGAGGAGCGGACCAAGAGACCCAGTACTTC.

This chain joins TRBV6-5 and TRBJ1-2, with 10 bases fitting TRBD1. Germline V gene lookup returns CDR1 MNHEY and CDR2 SVGAGI. The CDR3 consists of 15 residues. The J segment lost 5 bases and the V segment lost 5 bases, leaving 8 bases of the junction unmatched. The CDR3 sequence is CASSPLDRGPYGYTF. The DNA of the CDR3 is TGTGCCAGCAGTCCCCTCGACAGGGGGCCTTATGGCTACACCTTC.

The CDR3 here is CASSLNGQGESETQYF. In nucleotides, the CDR3 is TGTGCCAGCAGCTTAAACGGACAGGGGGAGTCAGAGACCCAGTACTTC. This chain connects TRBV7-3 to TRBJ2-5; TRBD1 matches 10 bases. Germline V gene data show CDR1 as SGHTA and CDR2 as FQGTGA. Unmatched junction bases numbered 6, after V lost 1 base and J lost 4 bases. CDR3 size: 16 residues.

This chain uses TRBV7-3 with TRBJ2-1; TRBD2 matches 7 bases. Germline V lookup: CDR1 SGHTA, CDR2 FQGTGA. Trimming at V came to 5 bases and at J to 0 bases, leaving 7 bases not matched to a gene. The CDR3 consists of 16 residues. CDR3 amino acids: CASSLAVESSYNEQFF. The CDR3 bases are TGTGCCAGCAGCCTAGCGGTCGAGAGCTCCTACAATGAGCAGTTCTTC.

The J gene is TRBJ1-3, the V gene TRBV19; D perhaps matches TRBD1 (6 bases). Germline CDR1 reads LNHDA; CDR2 reads SQIVND (reference sequence). The CDR3 spans 15 residues. Trimming removed 3 bases at V and 3 bases at J, with 12 bases between. DNA of the CDR3: TGTGCCAGTAGTATCCTGGCAGGGGATGGAAACACCATATATTTT. It yields the protein CASSILAGDGNTIYF.

CDR3: CASSPRPDSAGNTIYF. The CDR3, as DNA: TGTGCCAGCTCACCCCGCCCTGACTCCGCTGGAAACACCATATATTTT. This rearrangement joins TRBV18 to TRBJ1-3; D gene unclear. Germline V gene data show CDR1 as KGHSH and CDR2 as LQKENI. V was trimmed by 3 bases and J by 2 bases, leaving 14 bases between them. The CDR3 consists of 16 residues.

The chain carries TRBV6-6 and TRBJ2-1; TRBD2 matches 12 bases. J was trimmed by 9 bases and V by 6 bases; bases with no gene match: 12. The CDR3 spans 16 residues. Germline V lookup: CDR1 MNHNY, CDR2 SVGAGI (reference sequence). The DNA for the CDR3 is TGTGCCAGCAGCCCCGTCCTAGCGGGGGGGCCTAGTGAGCAGTTCTTC. It yields the protein CASSPVLAGGPSEQFF.

This clone came up once. The chain uses TRBV19 and TRBJ1-2; 9 positions agree with TRBD1. CDR3 size: 14 residues. Germline V gene lookup returns CDR1 LNHDA and CDR2 SQIVND (reference sequence). The ends lost 5 bases at V and 4 bases at J; junction bases unmatched: 5. The CDR3 loop is CASSFDRGAYGYTF. The CDR3 nucleotides are TGTGCCAGTAGTTTCGACAGGGGGGCCTATGGCTACACCTTC.

The chain uses TRBV6-5 and TRBJ2-1; D call uncertain. Per the germline V gene, CDR1 is MNHEY and CDR2 is SVGAGI. V gave up 8 bases and J gave up 0 bases, with 11 bases separating them. The CDR3 sequence is 14 residues long. The CDR3 loop is CASAIEDSYNEQFF. CDR3 DNA: TGTGCCAGCGCTATTGAGGACTCCTACAATGAGCAGTTCTTC.

This chain connects TRBV10-1 to TRBJ2-3; D not certain. Germline V gene lookup returns CDR1 WNHNN and CDR2 SYGVQD (reference sequence). The V end lost 2 bases, the J end lost 2 bases, and 14 bases lay between the germline ends. There are 16 residues in the CDR3. CDR3 protein: CASSEPNGYYTDTQYF. For the CDR3, the DNA is TGCGCCAGCAGTGAGCCAAACGGATACTACACAGATACGCAGTATTTT.

The J gene is TRBJ2-2, the V gene TRBV19; no reliable D call. CDR1 LNHDA and CDR2 SQIVND come from the germline V gene (reference sequence). Trimming removed 3 bases at V and 1 base at J, with 3 bases between. This CDR3 has 13 residues. Written as DNA, the CDR3 is TGTGCCAGTAGTATTCAGAACACCGGGGAGCTGTTTTTT. Its translation is CASSIQNTGELFF.

The genes are TRBV15 and TRBJ2-2; 11 bases map to TRBD1. Per germline, CDR1 LNHNV and CDR2 YYDKDF (reference sequence). The CDR3 sequence is 16 residues long. Trimming cost V 1 base and J 5 bases; bases outside gene matches: 3. The CDR3 DNA follows: TGTGCCACCAGCAGAGCGGGACAGGGGGTAACCGGGGAGCTGTTTTTT. Its translation is CATSRAGQGVTGELFF.